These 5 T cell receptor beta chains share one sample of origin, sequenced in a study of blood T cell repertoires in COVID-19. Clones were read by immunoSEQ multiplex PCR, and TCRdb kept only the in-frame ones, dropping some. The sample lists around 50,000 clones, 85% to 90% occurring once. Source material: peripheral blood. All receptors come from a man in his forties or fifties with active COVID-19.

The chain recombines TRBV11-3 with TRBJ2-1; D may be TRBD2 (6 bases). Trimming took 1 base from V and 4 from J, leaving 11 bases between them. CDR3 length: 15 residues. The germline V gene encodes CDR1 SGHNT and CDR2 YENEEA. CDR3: CASSLGAGLYNEQFF. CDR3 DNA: TGTGCCAGCAGCTTAGGGGCGGGGTTGTACAATGAGCAGTTCTTC.

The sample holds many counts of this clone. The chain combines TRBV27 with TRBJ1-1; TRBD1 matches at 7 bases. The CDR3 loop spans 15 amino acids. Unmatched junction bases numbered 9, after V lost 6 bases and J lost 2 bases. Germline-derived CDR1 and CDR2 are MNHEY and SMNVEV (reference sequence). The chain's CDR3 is CASRRGDRLNTEAFF. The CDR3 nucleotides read TGTGCCAGCAGAAGGGGGGACAGACTAAACACTGAAGCTTTCTTT.

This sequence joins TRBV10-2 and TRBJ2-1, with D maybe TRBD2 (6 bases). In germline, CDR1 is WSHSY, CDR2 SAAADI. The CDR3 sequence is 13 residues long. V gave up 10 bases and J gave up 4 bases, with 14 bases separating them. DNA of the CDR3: TGCGCCACTAACGGGAGATGGTACAATGAGCAGTTCTTC. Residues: CATNGRWYNEQFF.

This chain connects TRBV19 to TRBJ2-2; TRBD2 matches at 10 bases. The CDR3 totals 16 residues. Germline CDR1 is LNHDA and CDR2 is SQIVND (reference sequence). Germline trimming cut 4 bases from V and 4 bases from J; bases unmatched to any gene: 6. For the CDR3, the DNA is TGTGCCAGTAGTAATTCCGGGACTAGCGTCACCGGGGAGCTGTTTTTT. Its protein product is CASSNSGTSVTGELFF.

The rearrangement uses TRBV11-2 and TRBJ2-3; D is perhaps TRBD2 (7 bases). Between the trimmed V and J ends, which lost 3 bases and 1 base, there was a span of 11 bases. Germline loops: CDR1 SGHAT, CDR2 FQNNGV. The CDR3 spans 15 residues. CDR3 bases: TGTGCCAGCAGCTTGAGGGGGGGCGGCACAGATACGCAGTATTTT. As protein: CASSLRGGGTDTQYF. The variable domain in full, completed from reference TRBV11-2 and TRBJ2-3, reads EAGVAQSPRYKIIEKRQSVAFWCNPISGHATLYWYQQILGQGPKLLIQFQNNGVVDDSQLPKDRFSAERLKGVDSTLKIQPAKLEDSAVYLCASSLRGGGTDTQYFGPGTRLTVL.